The entry that follows covers one T cell receptor beta chain sequence. TCRdb's table, derived via immunoSEQ multiplex PCR, lists solely in-frame clones and lacks some. The sample has more than 70,000 clones, roughly 85% seen once. Per germline, CDR1 MGHRA and CDR2 YSYEKL. The germline V and J ends were trimmed by 0 bases and 5 bases, with 4 bases remaining between them. The CDR3 runs 13 residues. The sample belongs to a study of T cell responses to AZD1222 COVID-19 vaccine. The chain has TRBV4-1 and TRBJ1-4; D is undetermined. The material was peripheral blood, obtained 28 days after the second AZD1222 dose. The receptor's source is an adult who received the AZD1222 COVID-19 vaccine. CDR3 region: CASSQDVNEKLFF. CDR3 in DNA: TGCGCCAGCAGCCAAGATGTGAATGAAAAACTGTTTTTT.